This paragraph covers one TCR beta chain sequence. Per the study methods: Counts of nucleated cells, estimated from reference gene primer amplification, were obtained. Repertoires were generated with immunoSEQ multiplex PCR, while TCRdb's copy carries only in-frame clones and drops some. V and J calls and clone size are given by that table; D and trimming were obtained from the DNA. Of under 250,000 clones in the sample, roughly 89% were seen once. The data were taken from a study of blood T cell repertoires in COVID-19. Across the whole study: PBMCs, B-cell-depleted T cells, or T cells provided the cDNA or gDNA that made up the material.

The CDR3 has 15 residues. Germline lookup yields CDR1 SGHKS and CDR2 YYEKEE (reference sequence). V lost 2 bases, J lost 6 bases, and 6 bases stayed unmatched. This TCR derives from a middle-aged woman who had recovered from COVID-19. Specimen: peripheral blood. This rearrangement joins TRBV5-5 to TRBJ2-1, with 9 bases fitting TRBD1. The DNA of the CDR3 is TGTGCCAGCAGCTTTACAGGGGGCGTTCCCAATGAGCAGTTCTTC. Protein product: CASSFTGGVPNEQFF.